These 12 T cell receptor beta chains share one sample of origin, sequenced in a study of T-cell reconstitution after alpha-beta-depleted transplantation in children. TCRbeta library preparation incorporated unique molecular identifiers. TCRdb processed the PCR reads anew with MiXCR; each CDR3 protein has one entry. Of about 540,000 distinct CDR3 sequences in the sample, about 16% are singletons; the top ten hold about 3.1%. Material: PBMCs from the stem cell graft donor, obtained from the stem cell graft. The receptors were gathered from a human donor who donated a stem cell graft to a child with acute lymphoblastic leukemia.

The CDR3 DNA follows: TGTGCCAGCAGCTTAACCACTAGCGGGAGTCTTCTTTCGACCGACAATGAGCAGTTCTTC. This gives the protein CASSLTTSGSLLSTDNEQFF. The V gene is TRBV7-3, the J gene TRBJ2-1; 11 nucleotides match TRBD2. The V and J ends lost 0 bases and 5 bases, in that order; junction bases with no gene match: 15. This CDR3 is 20 amino acids long. From germline, CDR1 is SGHTA and CDR2 FQGTGA.

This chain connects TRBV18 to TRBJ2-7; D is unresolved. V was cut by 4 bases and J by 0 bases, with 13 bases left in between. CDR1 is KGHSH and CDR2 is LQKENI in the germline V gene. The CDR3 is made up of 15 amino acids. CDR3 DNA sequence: TGTGCCAGCTCACACCCAAGTACTCCCTCCTACGAGCAGTACTTC. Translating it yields CASSHPSTPSYEQYF. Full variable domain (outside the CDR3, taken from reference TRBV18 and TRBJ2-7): NAGVMQNPRHLVRRRGQEARLRCSPMKGHSHVYWYRQLPEEGLKFMVYLQKENIIDESGMPKERFSAEFPKEGPSILRIQQVVRGDSAAYFCASSHPSTPSYEQYFGPGTRLTVT.

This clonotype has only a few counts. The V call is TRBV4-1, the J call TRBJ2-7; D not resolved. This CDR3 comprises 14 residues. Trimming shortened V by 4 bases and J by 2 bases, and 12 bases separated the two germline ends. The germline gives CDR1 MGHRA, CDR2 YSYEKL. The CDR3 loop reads CASSPDWAPYEQYF. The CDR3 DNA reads TGCGCCAGCAGCCCGGATTGGGCCCCCTACGAGCAGTACTTC.

CDR3 region: CASSLAAGGPGEQYF. The CDR3 DNA reads as TGTGCCAGCAGCTTAGCGGCGGGAGGTCCGGGTGAGCAGTACTTC. V is TRBV7-9 and J is TRBJ2-7; TRBD2 aligns across 8 bases. The ends lost 0 bases at V and 7 bases at J; junction bases unmatched: 8. The CDR3 consists of 15 residues. In germline, CDR1 is SEHNR, CDR2 FQNEAQ (reference sequence).

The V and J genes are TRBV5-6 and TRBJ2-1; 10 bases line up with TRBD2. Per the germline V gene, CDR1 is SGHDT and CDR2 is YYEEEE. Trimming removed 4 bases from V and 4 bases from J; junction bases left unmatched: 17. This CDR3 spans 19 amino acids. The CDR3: CASSPQIQVGLAVYNEQFF. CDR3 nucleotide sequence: TGTGCCAGCAGCCCCCAGATTCAGGTAGGACTAGCGGTTTACAATGAGCAGTTCTTC.

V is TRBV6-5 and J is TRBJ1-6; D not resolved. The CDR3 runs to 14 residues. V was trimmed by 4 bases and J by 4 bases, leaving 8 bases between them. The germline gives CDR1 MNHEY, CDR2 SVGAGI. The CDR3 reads CASSSGRYNSPLHF. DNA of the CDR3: TGTGCCAGCAGTTCTGGACGGTATAATTCACCCCTCCACTTT.

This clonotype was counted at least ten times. CDR3 DNA: TGTGCCAGCAGCTACAGGGGCAATCAGCCCCAGCATTTT. The encoded protein is CASSYRGNQPQHF. The chain has TRBV7-2 and TRBJ1-5; the D gene is possibly TRBD1 (6 bases). The length of the CDR3 is 13 residues. CDR1 and CDR2 (germline): SGHTA, FQGNSA. V shed 4 bases and J shed 2 bases, with 6 bases lying between them.

DNA of the CDR3: TGTGCCAGCAGTTTAACGGCGAGGTGGAATGAAGCTTTCTTT. Its translation: CASSLTARWNEAFF. The chain recombines TRBV27 with TRBJ1-1; D ambiguous. The germline V gene has CDR1 MNHEY and CDR2 SMNVEV (reference sequence). This CDR3 spans 14 amino acids. V was trimmed by 2 bases and J by 7 bases, leaving 14 bases between them.

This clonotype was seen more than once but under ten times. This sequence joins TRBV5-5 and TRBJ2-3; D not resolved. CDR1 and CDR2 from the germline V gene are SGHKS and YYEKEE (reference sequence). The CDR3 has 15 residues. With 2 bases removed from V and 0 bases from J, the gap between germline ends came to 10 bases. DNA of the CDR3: TGTGCCAGCAGCTTCCCGGTTGATAGCACAGATACGCAGTATTTT. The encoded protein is CASSFPVDSTDTQYF.

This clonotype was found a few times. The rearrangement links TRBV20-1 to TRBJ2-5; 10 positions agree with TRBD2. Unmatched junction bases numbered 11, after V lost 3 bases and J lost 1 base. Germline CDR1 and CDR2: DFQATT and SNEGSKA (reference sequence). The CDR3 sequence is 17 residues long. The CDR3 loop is CSASAEGLAPLQETQYF. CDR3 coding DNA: TGCAGTGCTAGTGCGGAGGGACTAGCGCCGCTCCAAGAGACCCAGTACTTC.

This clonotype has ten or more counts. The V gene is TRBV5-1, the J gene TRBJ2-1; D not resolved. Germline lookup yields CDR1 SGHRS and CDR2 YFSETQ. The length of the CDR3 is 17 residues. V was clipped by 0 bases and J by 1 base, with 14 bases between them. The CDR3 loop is CASSLGPQLLSYNEQFF. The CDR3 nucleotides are TGCGCCAGCAGCTTGGGGCCCCAGCTCCTTTCCTACAATGAGCAGTTCTTC.

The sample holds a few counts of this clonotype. The CDR3 DNA follows: TGCAGCGTTGAAGTCAGGACAGGGAAAGCCTATGGCTACACCTTC. Translation: CSVEVRTGKAYGYTF. The rearrangement links TRBV29-1 to TRBJ1-2, with 8 bases that match TRBD1. V lost 1 base, J lost 4 bases, and 8 bases stayed unmatched. The CDR3 spans 15 residues. The germline CDR1 and CDR2 sequences are SQVTM and ANQGSEA. The variable domain in full, completed from reference TRBV29-1 and TRBJ1-2, reads SAVISQKPSRDICQRGTSLTIQCQVDSQVTMMFWYRQQPGQSLTLIATANQGSEATYESGFVIDKFPISRPNLTFSTLTVSNMSPEDSSIYLCSVEVRTGKAYGYTFGSGTRLTVV.